This paragraph reports one T cell receptor beta chain. The data were produced by immunoSEQ multiplex PCR, yet TCRdb's version contains in-frame clones alone and is incomplete. In the table there are roughly 180,000 clones, 85% of which are singletons. Followed over time, Seattle patients had been enrolled while infection was active. Germline-derived CDR1 and CDR2 are LGHNA and YNFKEQ. CDR3 length: 16 residues. V lost 7 bases and J lost 6; bases outside the gene matches: 11. This record comes from a study of blood T cell repertoires in COVID-19. Across the study: Both acute and convalescent COVID-19 samples were obtained from the United States, Italy and Spain. PBMCs, B-cell-depleted T cells, or T cells were the source of the cDNA or gDNA that made up the material.

Sequencing used peripheral blood. This chain connects TRBV4-2 to TRBJ2-3; 12 bases are a match to TRBD2. This clonotype originated in a woman in her forties or fifties with COVID-19, enrolled during active disease. DNA of the CDR3: TGTGCCAGCACCCCGGAACCTAGCGGGGGGGCGGATACGCAGTATTTT. Protein sequence: CASTPEPSGGADTQYF.